The text below deals with one T cell receptor (beta chain). The antigen is undetermined. This entry comes from a study of cytomegalovirus exposure and HLA in healthy donors. Background on the study: Around 180 million T cells yielded fewer than 120 million unique TCR beta sequences in earlier analysis. Genotyping of roughly 400 donors showed that about 83% belonged to the Caucasian-associated ancestry cluster. The study, taken as a whole, reports: Analysis was carried out at a later point, and it linked a missense DCLRE1C variant to TCR beta V- and J-gene trimming.

The donors were healthy bone marrow donors. In germline, CDR1 is SGHDN, CDR2 FVKESK. Germline trimming cut 2 bases from V and 7 bases from J; bases unmatched to any gene: 2. The CDR3 extends over 14 amino acids. The PCR employed 60 Vbeta primers together with 13 Jbeta primers. Sequencing was performed with immunoSEQ multiplex PCR; in TCRdb, only in-frame clones are kept and a portion is missing. In the table there are about 200,000 clones, more than 9.5% of which are singletons. Material for sequencing was PBMCs. The V and J genes are TRBV14 and TRBJ1-6; the match to TRBD1 covers 7 bases. The TCR comes from a man aged 45-65 years in good health and CMV-seropositive. Here the CDR3 DNA reads TGTGCCAGCAGCCAAACCAGGGGGAATTCACCCCTCCACTTT. Translated: CASSQTRGNSPLHF.